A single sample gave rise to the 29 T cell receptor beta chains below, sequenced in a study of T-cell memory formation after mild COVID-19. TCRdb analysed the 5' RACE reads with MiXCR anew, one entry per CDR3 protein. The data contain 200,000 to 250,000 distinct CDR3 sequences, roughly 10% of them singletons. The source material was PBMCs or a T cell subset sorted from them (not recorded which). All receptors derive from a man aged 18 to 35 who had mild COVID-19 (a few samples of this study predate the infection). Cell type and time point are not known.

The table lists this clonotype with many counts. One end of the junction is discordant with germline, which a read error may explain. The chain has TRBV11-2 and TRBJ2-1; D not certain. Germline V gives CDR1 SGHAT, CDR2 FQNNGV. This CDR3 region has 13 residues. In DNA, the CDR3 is TGTGCCAGCACCTTAGGTAGCACGAATGAGCAGTTCTTC. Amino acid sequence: CASTLGSTNEQFF. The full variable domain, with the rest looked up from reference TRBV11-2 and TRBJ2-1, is EAGVAQSPRYKIIEKRQSVAFWCNPISGHATLYWYQQILGQGPKLLIQFQNNGVVDDSQLPKDRFSAERLKGVDSTLKIQPAKLEDSAVYLCASTLGSTNEQFFGPGTRLTVL.

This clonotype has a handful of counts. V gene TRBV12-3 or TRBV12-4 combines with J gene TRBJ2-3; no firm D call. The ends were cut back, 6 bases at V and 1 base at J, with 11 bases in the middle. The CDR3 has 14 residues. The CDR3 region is CASSRLQGTDTQYF. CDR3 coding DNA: TGTGCCAGCAGCCGACTCCAGGGCACAGATACGCAGTATTTT.

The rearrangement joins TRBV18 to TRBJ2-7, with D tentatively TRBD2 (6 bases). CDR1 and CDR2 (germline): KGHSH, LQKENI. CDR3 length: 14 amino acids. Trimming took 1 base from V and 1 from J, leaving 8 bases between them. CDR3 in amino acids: CASSPRGESYEQYV. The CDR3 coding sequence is TGTGCCAGCTCACCACGGGGGGAATCCTACGAGCAGTACGTC.

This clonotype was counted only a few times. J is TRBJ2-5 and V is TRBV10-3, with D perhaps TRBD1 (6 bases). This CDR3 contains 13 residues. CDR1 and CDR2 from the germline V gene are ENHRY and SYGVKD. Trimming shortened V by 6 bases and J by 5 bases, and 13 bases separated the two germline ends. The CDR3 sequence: CAIRGADMETQYF. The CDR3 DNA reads TGTGCCATCAGGGGGGCCGATATGGAGACCCAGTACTTC.

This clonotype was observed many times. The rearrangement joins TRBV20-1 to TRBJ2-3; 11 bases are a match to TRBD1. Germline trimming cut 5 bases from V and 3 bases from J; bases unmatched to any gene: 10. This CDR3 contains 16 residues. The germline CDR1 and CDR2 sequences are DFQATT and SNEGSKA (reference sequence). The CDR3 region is CSALARTGGRTDTQYF. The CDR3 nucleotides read TGCAGTGCTCTAGCCAGGACAGGGGGCCGTACAGATACGCAGTATTTT.

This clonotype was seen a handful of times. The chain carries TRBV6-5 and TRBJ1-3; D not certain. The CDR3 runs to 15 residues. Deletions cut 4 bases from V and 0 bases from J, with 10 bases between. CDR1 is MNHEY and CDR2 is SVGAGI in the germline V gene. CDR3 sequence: CASSLGGSSGNTIYF. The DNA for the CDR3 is TGTGCCAGCAGTTTGGGTGGAAGCTCTGGAAACACCATATATTTT.

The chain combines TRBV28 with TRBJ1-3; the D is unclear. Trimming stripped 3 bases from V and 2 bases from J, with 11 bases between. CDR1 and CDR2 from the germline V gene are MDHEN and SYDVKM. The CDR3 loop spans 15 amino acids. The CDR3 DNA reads TGTGCCAGCAGTTTGAGGGAAGTAGCTGGAAACACCATATATTTT. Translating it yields CASSLREVAGNTIYF.

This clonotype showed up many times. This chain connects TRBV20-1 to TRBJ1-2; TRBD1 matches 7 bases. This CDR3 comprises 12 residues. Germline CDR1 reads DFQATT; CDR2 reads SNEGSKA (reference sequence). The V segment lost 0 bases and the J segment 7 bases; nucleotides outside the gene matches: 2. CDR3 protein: CSARESGGGYTF. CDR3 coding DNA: TGCAGTGCTAGAGAGTCAGGGGGTGGCTACACCTTC.

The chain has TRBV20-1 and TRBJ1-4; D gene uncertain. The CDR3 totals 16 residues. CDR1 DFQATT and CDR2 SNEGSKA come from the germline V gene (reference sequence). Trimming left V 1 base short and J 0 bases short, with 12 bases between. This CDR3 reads CSARVFMGATNEKLFF. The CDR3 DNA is TGCAGTGCTAGAGTTTTTATGGGTGCAACTAATGAAAAACTGTTTTTT.

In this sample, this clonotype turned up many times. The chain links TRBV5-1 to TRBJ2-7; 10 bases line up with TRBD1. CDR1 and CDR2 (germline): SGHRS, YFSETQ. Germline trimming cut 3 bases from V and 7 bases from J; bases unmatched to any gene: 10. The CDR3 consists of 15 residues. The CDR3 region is CASSSGWDRGEEQYF. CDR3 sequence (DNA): TGCGCCAGCAGCTCGGGTTGGGACAGGGGTGAGGAGCAGTACTTC.

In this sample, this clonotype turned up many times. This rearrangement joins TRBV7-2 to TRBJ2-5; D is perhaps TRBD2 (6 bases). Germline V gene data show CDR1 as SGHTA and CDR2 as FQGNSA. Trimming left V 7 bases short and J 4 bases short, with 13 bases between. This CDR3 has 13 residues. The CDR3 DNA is TGTGCCAGCAAAGGGCTAGCGCTAGAGACCCAGTACTTC. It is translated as CASKGLALETQYF.

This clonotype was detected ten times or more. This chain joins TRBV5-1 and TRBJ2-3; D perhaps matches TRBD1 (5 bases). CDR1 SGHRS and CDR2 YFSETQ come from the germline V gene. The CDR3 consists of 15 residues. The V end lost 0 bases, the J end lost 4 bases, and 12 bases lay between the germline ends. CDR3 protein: CASSLAGQGADTQYF. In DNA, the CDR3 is TGCGCCAGCAGCTTGGCCGGGCAGGGCGCAGATACGCAGTATTTT. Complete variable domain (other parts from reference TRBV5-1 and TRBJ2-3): KAGVTQTPRYLIKTRGQQVTLSCSPISGHRSVSWYQQTPGQGLQFLFEYFSETQRNKGNFPGRFSGRQFSNSRSEMNVSTLELGDSALYLCASSLAGQGADTQYFGPGTRLTVL.

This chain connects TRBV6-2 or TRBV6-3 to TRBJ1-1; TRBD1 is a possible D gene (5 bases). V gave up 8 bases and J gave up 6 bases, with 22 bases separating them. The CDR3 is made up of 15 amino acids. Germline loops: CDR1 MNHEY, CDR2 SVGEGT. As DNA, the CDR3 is TGTGCCAGCGCGACTTGGACATCTACTAAATCTGAAGCTTTCTTT. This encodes CASATWTSTKSEAFF.

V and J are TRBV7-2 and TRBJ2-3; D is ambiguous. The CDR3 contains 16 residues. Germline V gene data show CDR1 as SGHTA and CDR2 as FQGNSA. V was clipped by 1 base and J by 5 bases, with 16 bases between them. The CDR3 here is CASSLEGPPWGDTQYF. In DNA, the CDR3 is TGTGCCAGCAGCTTAGAGGGTCCCCCTTGGGGAGATACGCAGTATTTT.

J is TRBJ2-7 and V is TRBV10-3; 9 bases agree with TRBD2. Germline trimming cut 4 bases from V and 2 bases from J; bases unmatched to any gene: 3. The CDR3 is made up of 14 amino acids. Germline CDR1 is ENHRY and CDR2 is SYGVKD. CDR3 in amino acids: CAISGSGGPYEQYF. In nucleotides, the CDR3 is TGTGCCATCAGTGGTAGCGGGGGACCCTACGAGCAGTACTTC.

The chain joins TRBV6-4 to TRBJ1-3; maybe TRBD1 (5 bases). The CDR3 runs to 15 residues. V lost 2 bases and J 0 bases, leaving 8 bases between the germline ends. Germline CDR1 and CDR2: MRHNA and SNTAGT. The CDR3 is CASSDKRGSGNTIYF. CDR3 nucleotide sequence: TGTGCCAGCAGTGACAAGAGGGGCTCTGGAAACACCATATATTTT.

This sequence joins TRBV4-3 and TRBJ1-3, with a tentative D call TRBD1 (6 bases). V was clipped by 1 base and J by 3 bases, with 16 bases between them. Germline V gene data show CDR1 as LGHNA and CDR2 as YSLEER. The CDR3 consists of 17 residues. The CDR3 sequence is CASSQVSAGANGNTIYF. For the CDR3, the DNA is TGCGCCAGCAGCCAAGTCTCGGCAGGGGCTAATGGAAACACCATATATTTT.

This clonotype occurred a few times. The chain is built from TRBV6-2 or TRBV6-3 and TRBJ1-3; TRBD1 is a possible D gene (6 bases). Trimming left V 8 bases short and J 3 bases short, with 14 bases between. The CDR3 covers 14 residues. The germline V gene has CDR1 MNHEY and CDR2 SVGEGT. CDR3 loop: CASDDRPSGNTIYF. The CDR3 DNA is TGTGCCAGCGACGACAGGCCGAGTGGAAACACCATATATTTT.

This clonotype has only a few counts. The CDR3 here is CASSTRGQANSPLHF. The CDR3 DNA is TGTGCCAGTAGTACCAGGGGACAGGCGAATTCACCCCTCCACTTT. The V gene is TRBV19, the J gene TRBJ1-6, with 8 bases fitting TRBD1. Trimming removed 4 bases from V and 7 bases from J; junction bases left unmatched: 6. Germline loops: CDR1 LNHDA, CDR2 SQIVND (reference sequence). The CDR3 sequence is 15 residues long.

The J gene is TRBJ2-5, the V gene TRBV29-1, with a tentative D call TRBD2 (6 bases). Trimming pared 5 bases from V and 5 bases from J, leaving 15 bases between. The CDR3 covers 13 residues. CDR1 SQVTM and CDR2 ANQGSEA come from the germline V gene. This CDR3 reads CSVSWRAGETQYF. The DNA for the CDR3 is TGCAGCGTTTCGTGGCGGGCGGGGGAGACCCAGTACTTC.

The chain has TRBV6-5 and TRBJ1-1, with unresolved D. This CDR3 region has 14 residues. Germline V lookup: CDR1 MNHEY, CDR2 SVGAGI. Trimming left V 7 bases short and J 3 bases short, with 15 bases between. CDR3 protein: CASTDPGRHTEAFF. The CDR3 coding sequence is TGTGCCAGCACAGACCCCGGGCGGCACACTGAAGCTTTCTTT.

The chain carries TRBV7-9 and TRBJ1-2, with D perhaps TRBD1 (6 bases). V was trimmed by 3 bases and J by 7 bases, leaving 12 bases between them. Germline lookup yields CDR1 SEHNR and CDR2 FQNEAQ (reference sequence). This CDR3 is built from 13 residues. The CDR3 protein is CASSLREGGGYTF. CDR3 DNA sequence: TGTGCCAGCAGCTTGAGGGAAGGGGGTGGCTACACCTTC. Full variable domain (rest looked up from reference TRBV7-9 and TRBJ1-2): DTGVSQNPRHKITKRGQNVTFRCDPISEHNRLYWYRQTLGQGPEFLTYFQNEAQLEKSRLLSDRFSAERPKGSFSTLEIQRTEQGDSAMYLCASSLREGGGYTFGSGTRLTVV.

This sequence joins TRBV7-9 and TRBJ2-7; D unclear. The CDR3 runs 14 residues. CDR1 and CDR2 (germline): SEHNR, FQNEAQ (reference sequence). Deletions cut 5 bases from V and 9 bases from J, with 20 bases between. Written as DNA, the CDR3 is TGTGCCAGCAGCACTTTGAACGAGGTAATGTGGCAGTACGTC. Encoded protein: CASSTLNEVMWQYV.

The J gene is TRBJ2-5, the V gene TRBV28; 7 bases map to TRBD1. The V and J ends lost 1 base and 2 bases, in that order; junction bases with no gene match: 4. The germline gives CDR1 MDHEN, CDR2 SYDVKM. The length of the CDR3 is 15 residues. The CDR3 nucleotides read TGTGCCAGCAGTTTATACCGGGACAGTCAAGAGACCCAGTACTTC. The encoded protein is CASSLYRDSQETQYF.

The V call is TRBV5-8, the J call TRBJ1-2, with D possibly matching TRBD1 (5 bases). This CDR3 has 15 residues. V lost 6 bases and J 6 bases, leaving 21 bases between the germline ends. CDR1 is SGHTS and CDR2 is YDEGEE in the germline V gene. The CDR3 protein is CASILRFREGDGYTF. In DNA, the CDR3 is TGTGCCAGCATCCTACGATTCAGGGAGGGTGATGGCTACACCTTC. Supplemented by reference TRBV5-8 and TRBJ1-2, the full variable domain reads EAGVTQSPTHLIKTRGQQATLRCSPISGHTSVYWYQQALGLGLQFLLWYDEGEERNRGNFPPRFSGRQFPNYSSELNVNALELEDSALYLCASILRFREGDGYTFGSGTRLTVV.

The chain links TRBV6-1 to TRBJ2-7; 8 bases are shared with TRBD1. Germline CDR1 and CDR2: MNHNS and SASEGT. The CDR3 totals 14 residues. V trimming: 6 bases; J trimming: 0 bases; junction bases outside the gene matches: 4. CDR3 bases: TGTGCCAGCAGAGACACAGGGGGCTCCTACGAGCAGTACGTC. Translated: CASRDTGGSYEQYV.

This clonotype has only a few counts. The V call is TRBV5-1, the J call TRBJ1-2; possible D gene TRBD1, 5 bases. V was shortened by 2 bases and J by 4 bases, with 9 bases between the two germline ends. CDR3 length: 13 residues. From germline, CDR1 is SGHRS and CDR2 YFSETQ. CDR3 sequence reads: CASSFPGTYGYTF. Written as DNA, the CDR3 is TGCGCCAGCAGCTTCCCAGGGACCTATGGCTACACCTTC.

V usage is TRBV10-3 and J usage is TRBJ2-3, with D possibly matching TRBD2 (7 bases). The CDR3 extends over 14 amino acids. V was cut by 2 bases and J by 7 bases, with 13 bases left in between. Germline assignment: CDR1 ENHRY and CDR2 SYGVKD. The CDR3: CAISERGGVYTQYF. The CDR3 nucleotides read TGTGCCATCAGTGAGAGGGGGGGAGTATATACGCAGTATTTT.

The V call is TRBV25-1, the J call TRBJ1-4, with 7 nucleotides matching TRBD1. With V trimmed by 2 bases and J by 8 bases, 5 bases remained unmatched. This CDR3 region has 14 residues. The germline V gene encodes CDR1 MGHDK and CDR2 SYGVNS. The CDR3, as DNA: TGTGCCAGCAGTGAAAGGGGGCGAGGCGAAAAACTGTTTTTT. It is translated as CASSERGRGEKLFF.